This T cell receptor beta chain was captured in a study of T cell responses to AZD1222 COVID-19 vaccine (dated by TCRdb to about 2021). About the study as a whole: AZD1222 recipients with second doses at about 4 weeks or about 12 weeks were pooled, because spike-specific TCR depth and breadth did not differ between schedules. TCR sequencing covered more than 230 trial participants: 200 to 210 given two doses of AZD1222 and 26 given two doses of MenACWY control vaccine. Trial participants were enrolled into age subgroups of 18-55, 56-69 and 70-plus years, which contained about 150, 27 and 61 TCR-sequenced participants, respectively.

The CDR3 regions of human TCRbeta chains were subjected to immunosequencing. As for the authors' bioinformatics: TCRs in the repertoires were compared against a reference library of SARS-CoV-2-specific TCRs that had been generated with the MIRA antigen-specificity platform. Breadth was defined as the fraction of unique TCRs that were SARS-CoV-2-associated. Depth was defined as the fraction of total T cells that were SARS-CoV-2-associated. Each spike-specific TCR was assigned to its reactive spike region and to a CD4 or CD8 class using the MIRA data. Log10-transformed breadth and depth values were compared by one-way ANOVA with Sidak's multiple comparisons tests. This is the immuneACCESS table as TCRdb keeps it, with only in-frame sequences that have V and J called. A part of the clones is gone; compared with another copy, unresolved V genes explain less than half, and the rest is unexplained. V, J and clone size are those of that table, while D and trimming were read from the DNA. Within this sample are roughly 66,000 clones, with around four fifths of them counted one time only. More than 5% of the sample lies in the top ten.

Broader findings and caveats from the paper: Reportedly, almost half of the unique spike-specific TCRs recognized epitopes lying outside the regions that are mutated in the B.1.351 and B.1.1.7 variants. Because no day 14 peak-response samples were available, repertoires were characterized only after the peak T cell response. Most participants were white British and females outnumbered males, and the authors suggested that clonal diversity may have been underestimated. After two AZD1222 doses, spike-specific TCR breadth and depth were significantly higher than at day 0 and than in MenACWY recipients. The 56-69-year group was small, and its depth increase did not reach significance, likely because of low power. CD4 TCRs associated with the vaccine covered the entire spike protein, and the dominant responses were in regions 160-218 and 743-854. Only five to seven AZD1222 recipients were SARS-CoV-2 seropositive at baseline, limiting conclusions about previously exposed vaccinees.

The sample's time point label, decoded: baseline before first vaccination. Vaccinee samples were obtained from the UK trials COV001 and COV002, which included a single-blind randomized controlled phase 2/3 trial of AZD1222 (ChAdOx1 nCoV-19) in healthy adults. Trial participant PBMC samples were collected at day 0 and day 28 after the second dose for TCRbeta chain sequencing. Regarding this clone: Its antigen target is currently unknown. No base quality information exists; no much larger clone differs at one position.

V ends up 6 bases short and J 4 bases short, with an unmatched junction base count of 4. From its cysteine to its phenylalanine, the CDR3 spans 13 amino acids. CDR3 DNA is the only sequence kept; it has 39 bases, read in frame from the first base. The sequence was collected from an adult in good health. The V gene is TRBV12-3 or TRBV12-4 and the J gene is TRBJ1-2; the junction holds 8 bases that match TRBD1. Here the sequenced sample was peripheral blood, taken on day 0 of AZD1222 vaccination. The sequenced DNA: TGTGCCAGCAGCTTCCAGGGGGCCTATGGCTACACCTTC. It is translated as CASSFQGAYGYTF.